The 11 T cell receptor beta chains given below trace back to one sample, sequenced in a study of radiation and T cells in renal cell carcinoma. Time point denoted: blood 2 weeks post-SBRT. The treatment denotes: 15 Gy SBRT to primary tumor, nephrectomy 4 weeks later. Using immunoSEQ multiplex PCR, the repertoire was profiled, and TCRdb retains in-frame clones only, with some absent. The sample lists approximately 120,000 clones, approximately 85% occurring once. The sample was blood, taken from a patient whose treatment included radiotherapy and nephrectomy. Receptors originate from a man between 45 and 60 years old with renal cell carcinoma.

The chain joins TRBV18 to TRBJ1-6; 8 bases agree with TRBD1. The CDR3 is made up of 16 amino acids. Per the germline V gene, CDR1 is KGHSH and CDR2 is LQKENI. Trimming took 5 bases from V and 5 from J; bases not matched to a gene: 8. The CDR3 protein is CASSTRVDRDNSPLHF. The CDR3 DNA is TGTGCCAGCTCAACGAGGGTGGACAGGGATAATTCACCCCTCCACTTT.

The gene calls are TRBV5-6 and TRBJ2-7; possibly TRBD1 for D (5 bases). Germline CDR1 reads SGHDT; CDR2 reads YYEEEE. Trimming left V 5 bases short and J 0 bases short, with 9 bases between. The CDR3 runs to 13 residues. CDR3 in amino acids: CASSRQFSYEQYF. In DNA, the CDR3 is TGTGCCAGCAGTAGACAGTTCTCCTACGAGCAGTACTTC.

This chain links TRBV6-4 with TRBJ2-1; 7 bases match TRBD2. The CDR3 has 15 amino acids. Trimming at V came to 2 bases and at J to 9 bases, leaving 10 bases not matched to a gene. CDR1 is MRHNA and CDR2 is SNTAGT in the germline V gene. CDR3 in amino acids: CASSDVWRESVEQFF. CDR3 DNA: TGTGCCAGCAGTGACGTCTGGCGGGAGTCAGTTGAGCAGTTCTTC.

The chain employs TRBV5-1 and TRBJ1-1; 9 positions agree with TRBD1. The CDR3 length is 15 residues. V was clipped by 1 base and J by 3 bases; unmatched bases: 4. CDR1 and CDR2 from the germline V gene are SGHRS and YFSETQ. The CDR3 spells CASSLTGTGYTEAFF. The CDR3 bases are TGCGCCAGCAGCTTGACCGGGACAGGGTACACTGAAGCTTTCTTT.

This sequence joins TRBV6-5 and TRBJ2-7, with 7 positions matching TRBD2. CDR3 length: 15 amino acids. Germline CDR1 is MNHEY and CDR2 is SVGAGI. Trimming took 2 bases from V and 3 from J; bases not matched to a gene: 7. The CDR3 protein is CASSYILADNYEQYF. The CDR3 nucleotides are TGTGCCAGCAGTTACATTCTAGCGGATAACTACGAGCAGTACTTC.

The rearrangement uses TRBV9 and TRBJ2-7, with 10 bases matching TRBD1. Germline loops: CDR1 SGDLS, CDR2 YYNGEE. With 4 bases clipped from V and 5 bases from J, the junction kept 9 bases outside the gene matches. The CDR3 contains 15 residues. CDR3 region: CASSIRQGAVDEQYF. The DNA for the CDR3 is TGTGCCAGCAGCATACGACAGGGGGCAGTCGACGAGCAGTACTTC.

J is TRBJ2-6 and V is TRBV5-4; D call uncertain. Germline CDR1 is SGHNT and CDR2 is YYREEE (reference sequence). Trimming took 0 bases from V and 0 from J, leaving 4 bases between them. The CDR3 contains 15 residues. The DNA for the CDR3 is TGTGCCAGCAGCTTGGGGGGCTCTGGGGCCAACGTCCTGACTTTC. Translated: CASSLGGSGANVLTF.

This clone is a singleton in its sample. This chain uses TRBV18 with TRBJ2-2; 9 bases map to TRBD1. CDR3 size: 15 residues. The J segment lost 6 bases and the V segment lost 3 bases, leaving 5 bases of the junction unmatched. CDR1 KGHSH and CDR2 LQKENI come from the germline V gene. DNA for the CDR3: TGTGCCAGCTCACCGGACAGGGGTGTCGCCGGGGAGCTGTTTTTT. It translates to CASSPDRGVAGELFF.

The CDR3 region has the DNA TGTGCCAGCAGCTTAACGTTGGGTGAGCAGTTCTTC. Amino acids: CASSLTLGEQFF. V and J are TRBV7-3 and TRBJ2-1, with D uncertain. The CDR3 has 12 amino acids. V was shortened by 0 bases and J by 9 bases, with 6 bases between the two germline ends. Germline CDR1 SGHTA, CDR2 FQGTGA.

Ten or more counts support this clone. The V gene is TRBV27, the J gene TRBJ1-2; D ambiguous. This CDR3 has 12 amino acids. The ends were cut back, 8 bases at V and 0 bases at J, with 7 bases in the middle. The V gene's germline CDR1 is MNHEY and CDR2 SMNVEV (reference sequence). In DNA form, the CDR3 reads TGTGCCAGCGGGAGGGCTAACTATGGCTACACCTTC. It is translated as CASGRANYGYTF.

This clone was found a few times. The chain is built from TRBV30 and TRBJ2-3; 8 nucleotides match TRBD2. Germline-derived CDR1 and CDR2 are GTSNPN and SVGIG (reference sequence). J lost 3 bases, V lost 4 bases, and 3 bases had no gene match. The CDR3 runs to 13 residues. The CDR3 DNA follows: TGTGCCTGGATCGCTAGCGGGACAGATACGCAGTATTTT. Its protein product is CAWIASGTDTQYF.